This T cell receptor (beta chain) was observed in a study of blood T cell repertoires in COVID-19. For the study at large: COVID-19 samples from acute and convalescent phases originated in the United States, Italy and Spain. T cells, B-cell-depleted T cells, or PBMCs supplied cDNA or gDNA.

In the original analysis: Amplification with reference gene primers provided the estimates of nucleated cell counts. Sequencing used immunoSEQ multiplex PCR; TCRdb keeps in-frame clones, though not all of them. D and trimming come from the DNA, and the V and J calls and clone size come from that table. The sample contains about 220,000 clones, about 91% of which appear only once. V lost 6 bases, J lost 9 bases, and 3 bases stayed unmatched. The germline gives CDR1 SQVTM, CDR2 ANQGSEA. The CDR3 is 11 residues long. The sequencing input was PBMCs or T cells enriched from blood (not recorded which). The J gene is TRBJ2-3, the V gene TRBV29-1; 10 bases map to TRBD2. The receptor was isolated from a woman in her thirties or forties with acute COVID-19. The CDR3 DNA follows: TGCAGCGTCGCTAGCGGGGGAACGCAGTATTTT. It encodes CSVASGGTQYF.